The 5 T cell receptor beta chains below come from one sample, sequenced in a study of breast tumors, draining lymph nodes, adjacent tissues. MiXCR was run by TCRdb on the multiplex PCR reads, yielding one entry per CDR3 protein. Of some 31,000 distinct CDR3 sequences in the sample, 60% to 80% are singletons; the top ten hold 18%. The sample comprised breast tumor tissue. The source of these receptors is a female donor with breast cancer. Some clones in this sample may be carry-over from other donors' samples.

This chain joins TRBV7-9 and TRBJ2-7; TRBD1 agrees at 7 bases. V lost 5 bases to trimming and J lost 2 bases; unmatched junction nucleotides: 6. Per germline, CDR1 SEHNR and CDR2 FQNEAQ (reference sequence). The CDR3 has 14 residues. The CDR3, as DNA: TGTGCCAGCAGCCCTCCCGGGACAGCCTACGAGCAGTACTTC. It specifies CASSPPGTAYEQYF.

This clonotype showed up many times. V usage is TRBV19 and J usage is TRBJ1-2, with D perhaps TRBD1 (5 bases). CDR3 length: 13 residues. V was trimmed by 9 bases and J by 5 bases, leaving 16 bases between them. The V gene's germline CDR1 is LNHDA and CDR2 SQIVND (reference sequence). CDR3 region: CASRDAGPYGYTF. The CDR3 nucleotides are TGTGCCAGCCGGGACGCCGGCCCATATGGCTACACCTTC. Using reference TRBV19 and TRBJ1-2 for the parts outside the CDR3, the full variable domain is DGGITQSPKYLFRKEGQNVTLSCEQNLNHDAMYWYRQDPGQGLRLIYYSQIVNDFQKGDIAEGYSVSREKKESFPLTVTSAQKNPTAFYLCASRDAGPYGYTFGSGTRLTVV.

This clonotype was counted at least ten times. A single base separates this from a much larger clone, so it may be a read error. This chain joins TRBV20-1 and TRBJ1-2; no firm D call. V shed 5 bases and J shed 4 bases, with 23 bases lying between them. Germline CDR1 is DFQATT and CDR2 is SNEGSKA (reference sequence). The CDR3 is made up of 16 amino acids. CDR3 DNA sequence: TGCAGTGCTCGGCCAGCACCACCGAGGGCTAGCTATGGCTACACCTTC. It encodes CSARPAPPRASYGYTF.

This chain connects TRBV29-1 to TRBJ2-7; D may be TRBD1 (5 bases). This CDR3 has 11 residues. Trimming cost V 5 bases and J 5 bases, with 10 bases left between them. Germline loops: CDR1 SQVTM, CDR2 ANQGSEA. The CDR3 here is CSVSQANEQYF. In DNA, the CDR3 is TGCAGCGTTTCACAGGCGAACGAGCAGTACTTC.

The CDR3 loop reads CASSQAQGSEETQYF. The CDR3 bases are TGTGCCAGCAGCCAAGCACAGGGCTCTGAAGAGACCCAGTACTTC. The chain has TRBV11-3 and TRBJ2-5; possible D gene TRBD1, 6 bases. Germline-derived CDR1 and CDR2 are SGHNT and YENEEA. CDR3 length: 15 amino acids. V lost 5 bases and J 3 bases, leaving 16 bases between the germline ends. Together with reference TRBV11-3 and TRBJ2-5, the CDR3 gives the full variable domain: EAGVVQSPRYKIIEKKQPVAFWCNPISGHNTLYWYLQNLGQGPELLIRYENEEAVDDSQLPKDRFSAERLKGVDSTLKIQPAELGDSAVYLCASSQAQGSEETQYFGPGTRLLVL.